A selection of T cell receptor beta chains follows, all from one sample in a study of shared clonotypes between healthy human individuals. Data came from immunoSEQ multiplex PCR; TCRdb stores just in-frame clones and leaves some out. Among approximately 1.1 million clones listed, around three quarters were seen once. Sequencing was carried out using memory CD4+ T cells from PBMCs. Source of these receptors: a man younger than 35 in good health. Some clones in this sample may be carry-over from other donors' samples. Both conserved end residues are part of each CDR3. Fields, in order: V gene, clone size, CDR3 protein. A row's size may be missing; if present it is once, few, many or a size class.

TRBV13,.,CASSRGETQYF
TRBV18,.,CASSLIGRDNEQFF
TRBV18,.,CASSPLGGGYTF
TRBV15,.,CATSRGNHFTDTQYF
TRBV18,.,CASSADSIVNTEAFF
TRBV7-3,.,CASRVSANTGELFF
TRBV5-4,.,CASSLVLGNTEAFF
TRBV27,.,CASSFSRPGQGAKAFF
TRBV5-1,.,CASSFSQGSTDTQYF
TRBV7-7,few,CASSLLPSGSGTGELFF
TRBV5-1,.,CASSLENRGYEKLFF
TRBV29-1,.,CSGGRGRGTNTEAFF